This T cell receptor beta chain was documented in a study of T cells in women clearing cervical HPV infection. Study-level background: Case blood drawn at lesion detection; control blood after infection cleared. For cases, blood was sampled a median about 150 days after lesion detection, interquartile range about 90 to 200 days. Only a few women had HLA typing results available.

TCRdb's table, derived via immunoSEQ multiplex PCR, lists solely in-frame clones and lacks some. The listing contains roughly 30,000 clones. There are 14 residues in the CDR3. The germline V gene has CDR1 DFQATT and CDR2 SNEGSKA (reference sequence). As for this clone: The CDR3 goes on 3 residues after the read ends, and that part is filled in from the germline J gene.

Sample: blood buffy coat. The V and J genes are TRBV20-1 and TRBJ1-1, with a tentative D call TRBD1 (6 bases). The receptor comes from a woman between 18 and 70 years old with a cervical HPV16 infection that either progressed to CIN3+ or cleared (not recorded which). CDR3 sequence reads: CSVQPTTGTFEAFF. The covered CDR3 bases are TGCAGTGTACAACCTACTACAGGGACCTTCGAG.